Presented here are 8 T cell receptor beta chains from one specimen sequenced in a study of blood T cell repertoires in COVID-19. Measured with immunoSEQ multiplex PCR; TCRdb has only the in-frame clones, and not every one. The sample lists some 170,000 clones, approximately 86% occurring once. The sample consisted of peripheral blood. These receptors were obtained from a woman in her forties or fifties with acute or convalescent COVID-19.

The CDR3 DNA sequence: TGTGCCAGTAGTAAAGGACAGGGGGAAGAGACCCAGTACTTC. Amino acids: CASSKGQGEETQYF. The chain employs TRBV19 and TRBJ2-5; 10 bases line up with TRBD1. V was pared by 4 bases and J by 3 bases, with 2 bases of the junction left unmatched. Per the germline V gene, CDR1 is LNHDA and CDR2 is SQIVND (reference sequence). The CDR3 length is 14 residues.

The sample holds one count of this clone. The V call is TRBV25-1, the J call TRBJ2-7; 10 positions agree with TRBD1. The junction had 10 bases not matched to a gene; V was cut back by 10 bases and J by 4 bases. In germline, CDR1 is MGHDK, CDR2 SYGVNS. The CDR3 is 14 residues long. The CDR3 region is CATSETGGAYEQYF. For the CDR3, the DNA is TGTGCCACCTCAGAGACAGGGGGCGCGTACGAGCAGTACTTC.

The gene calls are TRBV3-1 (or the pseudogene TRBV3-2) and TRBJ2-7; 9 bases fit TRBD1. Germline V lookup: CDR1 LGHDT, CDR2 YNNKEL (reference sequence). The trim removed 2 bases at V and 3 bases at J, leaving 8 bases unmatched. The CDR3 has 16 amino acids. The CDR3 sequence: CASSQTWTGDVYEQYF. CDR3 DNA: TGTGCCAGCAGCCAAACATGGACAGGGGACGTCTACGAGCAGTACTTC.

The chain employs TRBV6-5 and TRBJ2-5; maybe TRBD1 (6 bases). The CDR3 has 15 amino acids. Germline-derived CDR1 and CDR2 are MNHEY and SVGAGI. V lost 0 bases, J lost 1 base, and 9 bases lay in between. CDR3 protein: CASSYSWGPQETQYF. In nucleotides, the CDR3 is TGTGCCAGCAGTTACTCATGGGGGCCCCAAGAGACCCAGTACTTC.

The chain links TRBV6-5 to TRBJ2-3; 7 bases agree with TRBD1. Germline V gives CDR1 MNHEY, CDR2 SVGAGI. The CDR3 is made up of 14 amino acids. V lost 7 bases and J lost 3; bases outside the gene matches: 7. CDR3 sequence reads: CASTQARGTDTQYF. In DNA, the CDR3 is TGTGCCAGCACCCAGGCCAGGGGGACAGATACGCAGTATTTT.

The chain links TRBV13 to TRBJ2-5, with D perhaps TRBD2 (6 bases). From germline, CDR1 is PRHDT and CDR2 FYEKMQ (reference sequence). Trimming took off 2 bases at V and 3 bases at J, with 13 bases between the two ends. The CDR3 has 15 amino acids. Written as DNA, the CDR3 is TGTGCCAGCAGCTTAACACCCCGGGGGAAAGAGACCCAGTACTTC. Translation gives CASSLTPRGKETQYF.

This rearrangement joins TRBV19 to TRBJ2-5; D is possibly TRBD1 (5 bases). CDR3 size: 15 residues. Trimming removed 6 bases from V and 1 base from J, with 15 bases in between. CDR1 is LNHDA and CDR2 is SQIVND in the germline V gene (reference sequence). This CDR3 reads CASRSIQGGQETQYF. The CDR3, as DNA: TGTGCCAGTAGATCCATCCAGGGCGGCCAAGAGACCCAGTACTTC.

The chain uses TRBV19 and TRBJ1-1; 9 positions agree with TRBD1. The germline gives CDR1 LNHDA, CDR2 SQIVND (reference sequence). This CDR3 spans 15 amino acids. Losses at the gene ends were 1 base for V and 8 bases for J; bases not matched to a gene: 8. The CDR3 protein is CASSIGMGQGVEAFF. In nucleotides, the CDR3 is TGTGCCAGTAGTATAGGCATGGGACAGGGAGTAGAAGCTTTCTTT.